This T cell receptor beta chain was retrieved from a study of cytomegalovirus exposure and HLA in healthy donors. PCR was performed using 60 Vbeta and 13 Jbeta primers. Data came from immunoSEQ multiplex PCR; TCRdb stores just in-frame clones and leaves some out. The sample carries 130,000 or so clones, around 70% recorded once. Trimming left V 0 bases short and J 5 bases short, with 5 bases between. The CDR3 totals 13 residues. The germline V gene encodes CDR1 SGHRS and CDR2 YFSETQ. The origin of this receptor is a man aged 25-40 years in good health and CMV-seronegative. Material: PBMCs. The V gene is TRBV5-1, the J gene TRBJ2-2; D is uncertain. The chain's CDR3 is CASSLDFTGELFF. CDR3 DNA: TGCGCCAGCAGCTTGGACTTTACCGGGGAGCTGTTTTTT.